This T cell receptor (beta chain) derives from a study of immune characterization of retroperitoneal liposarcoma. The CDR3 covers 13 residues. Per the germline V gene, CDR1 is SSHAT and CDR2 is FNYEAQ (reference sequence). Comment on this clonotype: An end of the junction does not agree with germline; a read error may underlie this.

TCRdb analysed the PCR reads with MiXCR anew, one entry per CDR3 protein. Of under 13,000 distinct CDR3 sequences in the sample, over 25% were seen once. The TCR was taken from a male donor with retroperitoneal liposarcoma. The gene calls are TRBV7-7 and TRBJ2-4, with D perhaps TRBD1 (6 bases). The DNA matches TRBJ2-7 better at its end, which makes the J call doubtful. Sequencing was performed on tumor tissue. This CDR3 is CASSLSGDYEQYF. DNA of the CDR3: TGTGCTAGCAGCTTATCAGGGGATTACGAGCAGTACTTC.